This T cell receptor (beta chain) appears in the sequencing data of a study of identical twins (dated by TCRdb to 2016 to 2018). With regard to the full study: To test whether fetal clonotypes persist, the study used deep sequencing on TCR alpha and beta repertoires from monozygotic twins, unrelated adults of various ages, and cord blood. To rule out contamination, the twin experiments were replicated at different times with different library preparation protocols. Broader findings and caveats from the paper: Invariant T cells such as MAIT and iNKT could partly confound zero-insertion analyses, although diverse VJ usage argued against such confounding for most clonotypes. Compared with coincidental sharing between unrelated individuals, an excess of low generation-probability sequences was observed among out-of-frame TCR alpha sequences shared between twins. Fewer insertions were carried by abundant cord blood beta clonotypes, a similar but weaker trend appeared in young adult naive repertoires, and no such trend appeared in memory repertoires. Recombination models systematically underestimated out-of-frame TCR alpha sharing in monozygotic twins but agreed with sharing between unrelated individuals. Because the same donors could not be followed over many years, conclusions were based on cross-sectional statistical analysis. A weaker excess of twin sharing was found in beta out-of-frame sequences because the signal-to-noise ratio was lowered by fewer shared sequences.

The library came from 5' RACE. Sequencing took place on an Illumina HiSeq 2000. Template switching introduced a universal primer binding site; the final cDNA contained a unique molecular identifier, enabling accurate counting of TCR cDNA molecules. Specific primers in the conserved constant-segment region were used to synthesize first-strand cDNA for the TCR alpha and beta chains. Each cDNA library was double barcoded, with a SMART-Mk sample barcode plus Illumina barcodes, to control for contamination. TruSeq adapter sequences and Illumina sample barcodes were added in two successive PCR steps. The TCR alpha and beta cDNA libraries were sequenced on the Illumina HiSeq platform using custom primers. Under the source paper's analysis protocol: MiGEC processed the raw reads to extract unique molecular identifiers, while MiXCR was used to determine the CDR3 positions. Recombination models were inferred per individual with the repgenHMM and IGoR tools using an EM algorithm. The analysis of shared clonotypes was done with the tcR package in R, with sharing normalized by the product of cloneset sizes. Out-of-frame nonproductive sequences were analyzed to study raw recombination free of thymic and clonal selection effects. TCRdb redid the processing of the public reads, applying fastp at Q25 and MiXCR, and retained in-frame beta chains. Rows are combined by CDR3 protein, so each entry shows the most common genes and DNA. These V and J calls derive from TCRdb rather than the authors' analysis. This sample gives over 500,000 distinct CDR3 sequences in total; less than 25% of them show up just once. The top ten hold around 0.9% of the sample.

All donors were healthy Caucasians. Three pairs of female monozygotic twins, all aged 18 to 29 years, made up the twin cohort. Positive isolation kits from Invitrogen were used to isolate the CD4+ and CD8+ T cell populations. CDR1 DFQATT and CDR2 SNEGSKA were looked up in the germline V gene (reference sequence). Counted from cysteine to phenylalanine, this CDR3 has 18 amino acids. Only CDR3 DNA is held: 54 bases, read in frame from base 1. A distance of 18 bases separates the germline ends of V and J, which lose 0 bases and 0 bases respectively. This clonotype was detected ten times or more. Its antigen target is currently unknown. The input lacks base qualities; no much larger clone sits a single base away. These sequences were also reported in another study, on T cells expressing NK-cell markers. Taken from the second paper: In sorted CD3+CD56+NKG2C+, CD3+CD56+NKG2C- and CD3+CD56-NKG2C+ T-cell subsets from about 8 donors, TCR beta-chain repertoires were profiled. Among the eight sequenced donors, seven were HCMV-seropositive and one was HCMV-seronegative. In several experiments an anti-gammadeltaTCR antibody was added to restrict sorting to alphabetaTCR-expressing T cells. In six donors, the dominant CD3+CD56+NKG2C+ clonotypes ranked among the top 10 CD8+ clonotypes, making up roughly 1.0-8% of CD8+ T cells. Those dominant clonotypes were again the most abundant among CD3+CD56-NKG2C+ cells in a handful of donors, at about 28.3-65%. Whether the expanded NKG2C-expressing T cell clones were specific for HCMV antigens remained unclear. The study sequenced eight donors, all healthy volunteers chosen at random: three men and five women. To determine HCMV serostatus, a commercial ELISA kit was used to detect HCMV-specific IgG in serum. MIGEC was used to demultiplex reads and group reads by UMI, and MiTCR was used to assemble and quantify clonotypes. To exclude erroneous sequences, only TCR cDNA sequences supported by at least two reads were retained. Downstream repertoire analysis used the tcR package, and clonotypes were matched across fractions by CDR3 nucleotide sequence plus V segment. Antigen specificity was annotated against VDJdb with VDJmatch, allowing one amino acid substitution in CDR3.

The chain links TRBV20-1 with TRBJ2-1; the D gene is perhaps TRBD2, on 6 matching bases. This TCR was sampled from a woman younger than 30 in good health. Sequences were obtained from CD4+ T cells sorted from blood. The DNA is TGCAGTGCTAGAGAGCGGGTCGGGGGAGGTAGCTCCTACAATGAGCAGTTCTTC. It translates as CSARERVGGGSSYNEQFF.